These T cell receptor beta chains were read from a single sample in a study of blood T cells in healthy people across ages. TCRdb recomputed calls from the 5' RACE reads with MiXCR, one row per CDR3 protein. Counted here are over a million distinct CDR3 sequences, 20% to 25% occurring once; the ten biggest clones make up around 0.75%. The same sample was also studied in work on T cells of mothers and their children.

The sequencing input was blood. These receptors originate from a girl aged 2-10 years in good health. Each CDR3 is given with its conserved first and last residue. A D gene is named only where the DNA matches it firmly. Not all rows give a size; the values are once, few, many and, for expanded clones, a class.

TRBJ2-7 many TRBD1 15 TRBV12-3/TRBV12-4 TGTGCCAGCAGCCCCGAGGGGACAGCGTCCTACGAGCAGTACTTC CASSPEGTASYEQYF
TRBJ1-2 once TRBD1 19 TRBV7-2 TGTGCCAGCAGCTACCCGACAGGGCGGGTTCCGGACCCCTTCTATGGCTACACCTTC CASSYPTGRVPDPFYGYTF
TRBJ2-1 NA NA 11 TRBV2 TGTGCCAGCAGTGAGACGGGAAGGCAGTTCTTC CASSETGRQFF
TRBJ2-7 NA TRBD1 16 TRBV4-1 TGCGCCAGCAGCCCGGACCGGGACAGAAGCTCCTACGAGCAGTACTTC CASSPDRDRSSYEQYF
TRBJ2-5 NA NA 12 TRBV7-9 TGTGCCAGCAGCCAAGGACTAGGGGGGAAATACTTC CASSQGLGGKYF
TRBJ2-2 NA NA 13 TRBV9 TGTGCCAGCAGCGTAGGGTCTGTCGGGGAGCTGTTTTTT CASSVGSVGELFF
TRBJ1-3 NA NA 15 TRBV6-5 TGTGCCAGCAGTTACGGCTGGGCTGGTGGAAACACCATATATTTT CASSYGWAGGNTIYF
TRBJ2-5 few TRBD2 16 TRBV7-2 TGTGCCAGCAGCTTATCAGCTAGCGGGGGTCAAGAGACCCAGTACTTC CASSLSASGGQETQYF
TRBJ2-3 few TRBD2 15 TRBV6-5 TGTGCCAGCAGTTACAGACTAGCGGGCACAGATACGCAGTATTTT CASSYRLAGTDTQYF
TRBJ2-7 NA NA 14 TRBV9 TGTGCCAGCAGCGTACTCCCAGGGTCCGTCGAGCAGTACTTC CASSVLPGSVEQYF
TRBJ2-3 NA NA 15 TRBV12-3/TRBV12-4 TGTGCCAGCAGTTTTTATATCGGGCCGAATGATACGCAGTATTTT CASSFYIGPNDTQYF
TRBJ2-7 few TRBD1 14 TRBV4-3 TGCGCCAGCAGCCACAGGACAGGGTCTTTCGAGCAGTACTTC CASSHRTGSFEQYF
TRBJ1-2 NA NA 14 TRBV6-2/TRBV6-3 TGTGCCAGCAGTTCACCGGGTTGGGGCTATGGCTACACCTTC CASSSPGWGYGYTF
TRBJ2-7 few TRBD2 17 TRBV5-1 TGCGCCAGCTCGAAGTGGGGGGGAGATACACCCTCCTACGAGCAGTACTTC CASSKWGGDTPSYEQYF
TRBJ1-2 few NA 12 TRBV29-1 TGCAGCGTTGAATCGCGGCTCTATGGCTACACCTTC CSVESRLYGYTF
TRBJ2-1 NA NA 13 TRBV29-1 TGCAGCCCCCGGGACGGGACCAACAATGAGCAGTTCTTC CSPRDGTNNEQFF
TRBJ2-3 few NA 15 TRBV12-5 TGTGCTAGTGGTTTGGTAACGGGAGGCACAGATACGCAGTATTTT CASGLVTGGTDTQYF
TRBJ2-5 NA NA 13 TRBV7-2 TGTGCCAGCAGCGACGGCCCCCGAGAGACCCAGTACTTC CASSDGPRETQYF
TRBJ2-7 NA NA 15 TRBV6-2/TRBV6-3 TGCGCCAGCAGTTACTCGCAGAAAACTAGTTACGAGCAGTACTTC CASSYSQKTSYEQYF
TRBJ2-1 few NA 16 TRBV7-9 TGTGCCAGCAGTCCGACCGGGACAACCTCCTACAATGAGCAGTTCTTC CASSPTGTTSYNEQFF
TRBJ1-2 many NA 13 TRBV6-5 TGTGCCAGCAGCCCTACTTCAGGGTATGGCTACACCTTC CASSPTSGYGYTF
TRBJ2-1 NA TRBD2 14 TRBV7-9 TGTGCCAGCAGCTTACGCCTAGCGGTTCATGAGCAGTTCTTC CASSLRLAVHEQFF
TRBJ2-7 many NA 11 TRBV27 TGTGCCAGCGGGACTCCCTACGAGCAGTACTTC CASGTPYEQYF
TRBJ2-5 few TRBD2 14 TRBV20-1 TGCAGTGCCAGACTAGCGGGGAATCAAGAGACCCAGTACTTC CSARLAGNQETQYF
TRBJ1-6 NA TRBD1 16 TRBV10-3 TGTGCCATCAGTACGGTAGACAGGGGCCATAATTCACCCCTCCACTTT CAISTVDRGHNSPLHF
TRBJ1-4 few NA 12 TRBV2 TGTGCCGGCACGGGAGGAATGGGAAAACTGTTTTTT CAGTGGMGKLFF
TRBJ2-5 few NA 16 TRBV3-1 TGTGCCAGCACCGCCCTAGACGGGGGCCTCCAAGAGACCCAGTACTTC CASTALDGGLQETQYF
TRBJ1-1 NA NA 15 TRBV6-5 TGTGCCAGCGAAAGTGTCGTGGGCAAAAACACTGAAGCTTTCTTT CASESVVGKNTEAFF
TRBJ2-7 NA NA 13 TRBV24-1 TGTGCCACCAGTGATTTCTCAGGGCGCGAGCAGTACTTC CATSDFSGREQYF
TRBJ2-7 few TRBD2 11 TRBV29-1 TGCAGCGTGGGGGGGATGTACGAGCAGTACTTC CSVGGMYEQYF
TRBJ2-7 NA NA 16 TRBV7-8 TGTGCCAGCAGCTTATCCGCGGGCGTAAGCTCCTACGAGCAGTACTTC CASSLSAGVSSYEQYF
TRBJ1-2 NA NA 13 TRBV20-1 TGCAGTGCTAGACCGGAGATCTCCTATGGCTACACCTTC CSARPEISYGYTF
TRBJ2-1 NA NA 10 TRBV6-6 TGTACCAGCACCTCCGGTGAGCAGTTCTTC CTSTSGEQFF
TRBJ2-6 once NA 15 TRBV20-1 TGCAGTGCTAGCGGGAGAAAGGTTGGGGCCAACGTCCTGACTTTC CSASGRKVGANVLTF
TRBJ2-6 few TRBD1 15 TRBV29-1 TGCAGCGTGGGGACAGGGTTCTCCGGGGCCAACGTCCTGACTTTC CSVGTGFSGANVLTF
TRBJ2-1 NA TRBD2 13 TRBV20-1 TGCAGTGCTAGCCGTCCGGGAGGGTATGAGCAGTTCTTC CSASRPGGYEQFF
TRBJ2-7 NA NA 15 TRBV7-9 TGTGCCAGCAGCTTAGGTGGGGTTGTTTTTTTCGAGCAGTACTTC CASSLGGVVFFEQYF
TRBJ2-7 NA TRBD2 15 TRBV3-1 TGTGCCAGCAGCTTTTTAAGCGGGAGAGGAATGGAGCAGTACTTC CASSFLSGRGMEQYF
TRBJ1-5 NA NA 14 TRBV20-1 TGCAGTGCTCGAACCGGACAGTTCAATCAGCCCCAGCATTTT CSARTGQFNQPQHF
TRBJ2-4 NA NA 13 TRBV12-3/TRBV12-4 TGTGCCAGCAGTGATAGGCCCGGTGGCATTCAGTACTTC CASSDRPGGIQYF
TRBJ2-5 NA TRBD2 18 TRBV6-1 TGTGCCAGCAGTGATCTTCTACGACTAGCGGGGGGCGGGGAGACCCAGTACTTC CASSDLLRLAGGGETQYF
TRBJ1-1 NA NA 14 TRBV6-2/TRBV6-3 TGTGCCAGCAGTTGGACAGACAAGAACACTGAAGCTTTCTTT CASSWTDKNTEAFF
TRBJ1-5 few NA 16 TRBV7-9 TGTGCCAGCAGCTTAGCGGGATACGACCCGAATCAGCCCCAGCATTTT CASSLAGYDPNQPQHF
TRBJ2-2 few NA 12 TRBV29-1 TGCAGCGTTGAAAAGCGATCCGGGGAGCTGTTTTTT CSVEKRSGELFF
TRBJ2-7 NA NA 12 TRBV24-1 TGTGCCACCAGTGACCGTACCCGGGAGCAGTACTTC CATSDRTREQYF
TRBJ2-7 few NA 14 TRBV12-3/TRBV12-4 TGTGCCAGCGGATCAGGGTTGCGGGACTACGAGCAGTACTTC CASGSGLRDYEQYF
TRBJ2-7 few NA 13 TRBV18 TGTGCCAGCTCACTCTACGGGGACTACGAGCAGTACTTC CASSLYGDYEQYF
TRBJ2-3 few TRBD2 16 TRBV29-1 TGCAGCGTTGAAGATGGTCTAGCGGGGTACACAGATACGCAGTATTTT CSVEDGLAGYTDTQYF
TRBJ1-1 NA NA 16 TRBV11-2 TGTGCCAGCAGCTTAGATATCTGGCAGCCGAACACTGAAGCTTTCTTT CASSLDIWQPNTEAFF
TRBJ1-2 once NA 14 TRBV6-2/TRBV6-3 TGTGCCAGCAGCCGACAGGCCTCTAACTATGGCTACACCTTC CASSRQASNYGYTF